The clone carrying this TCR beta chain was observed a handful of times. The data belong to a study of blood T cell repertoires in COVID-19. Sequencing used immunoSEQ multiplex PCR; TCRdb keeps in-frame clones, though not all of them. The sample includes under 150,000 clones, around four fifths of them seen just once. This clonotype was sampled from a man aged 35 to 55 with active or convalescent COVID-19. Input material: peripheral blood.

The CDR3 DNA reads as TGTGCCAGCAGCCCCCCCCGGGGTTGCAATCAGCCCCAGCATTTT. This gives the protein CASSPPRGCNQPQHF. V usage is TRBV9 and J usage is TRBJ1-5; unclear D gene. The CDR3 has 15 amino acids. V was pared by 4 bases and J by 2 bases, with 13 bases between. Looked up from germline, CDR1 is SGDLS and CDR2 is YYNGEE.